These T cell receptor beta chains were read from a single sample in a study of CD8 T cells in Susac syndrome. A single record per CDR3 protein comes from TCRdb applying MiXCR to the immunoSEQ multiplex PCR reads. The profile shows some 110,000 distinct CDR3 sequences, around 92% of them singletons. Sequenced: CD4+ T cells from PBMCs. These receptors came from a human donor with multiple sclerosis. Both conserved end residues are part of each CDR3.

cdr3_aa j_call v_call
CASSLEQLWDTQYF TRBJ2-3 TRBV5-1
CASSLEAVRGTQYF TRBJ2-3 TRBV7-2
CASSLATYEQYF TRBJ2-7 TRBV12-3/TRBV12-4
CASSRAGVTEQFF TRBJ2-1 TRBV12-3/TRBV12-4
CASSRKVNTEAFF TRBJ1-1 TRBV5-6
CASSQFPDRGQVGYGYTF TRBJ1-2 TRBV4-3
CASSPRDRTYNEQFF TRBJ2-1 TRBV13
CASSIEGRGYTF TRBJ1-2 TRBV19
CSVGSSSGNTIYF TRBJ1-3 TRBV29-1
CASSPSYTYEQYF TRBJ2-7 TRBV3-1
CASILTRINEKLFF TRBJ1-4 TRBV7-2
CSGLTDTQYF TRBJ2-3 TRBV29-1
CASRTGTAEAFF TRBJ1-1 TRBV6-2/TRBV6-3
CSARPKETQYF TRBJ2-5 TRBV20-1
CASSNRGNTEAFF TRBJ1-1 TRBV9
CASSGAGGTRTDTQYF TRBJ2-3 TRBV9
CASSLAKGIITEAFF TRBJ1-1 TRBV5-1
CASARDGVNTEAFF TRBJ1-1 TRBV19
CASSLIGWPTDTEAFF TRBJ1-1 TRBV5-1
CASSYKYTDTQYF TRBJ2-3 TRBV7-2
CASSLRIGRQETQYF TRBJ2-5 TRBV18
CAWAPGGENTIYF TRBJ1-3 TRBV30
CASSLDSSGEKLFF TRBJ1-4 TRBV5-1
CASSVRRERGSKNIQYF TRBJ2-4 TRBV12-3/TRBV12-4
CSARGGRSYEQYF TRBJ2-7 TRBV20-1
CASRKAGPNYGYTF TRBJ1-2 TRBV5-1
CASRGDPRGYGYTF TRBJ1-2 TRBV19
CASSSQTNTEAFF TRBJ1-1 TRBV19
CASSPTGSHEQYF TRBJ2-7 TRBV19
CASSHGKRGGATYEQYF TRBJ2-7 TRBV4-1
CASSFAQDYGYTF TRBJ1-2 TRBV5-6
CASSTRGQETQYF TRBJ2-5 TRBV19
CASSYSGQGTGYGYTF TRBJ1-2 TRBV6-6
CASSSDGTSTDTQYF TRBJ2-3 TRBV19
CASSSRGAEQYF TRBJ2-7 TRBV7-8
CASSLDTSGANVLTF TRBJ2-6 TRBV7-2
CASSLSLWVNQPQHF TRBJ1-5 TRBV28
CASSMGVTLRPLHF TRBJ1-6 TRBV19
CASTNSGAGTRNSPLHF TRBJ1-6 TRBV6-2/TRBV6-3
CASSLLDRSYGYTF TRBJ1-2 TRBV7-9
CSARGQRKRNTGELFF TRBJ2-2 TRBV20-1
CATGSIDRGSYEQYF TRBJ2-7 TRBV7-9
CASTRQGTAATQNEKLFF TRBJ1-4 TRBV19
CASSQSTTGEQYF TRBJ2-7 TRBV5-1
CASISGFRQPQHF TRBJ1-5 TRBV28
CASRMGTGRSGNQPQHF TRBJ1-5 TRBV2
CASSAQIWVGPGELFF TRBJ2-2 TRBV5-1
CASSPDFRYEQYF TRBJ2-7 TRBV7-9
CASSPPEGKLFF TRBJ1-4 TRBV12-3/TRBV12-4
CASSSGGGSPLHF TRBJ1-6 TRBV7-9